This T cell receptor beta chain was observed in a study of T-cell memory formation after mild COVID-19. The CDR3 covers 16 residues. V dropped 6 bases and J dropped 12; count of bases not matched to a gene: 16. From germline, CDR1 is KGHDR and CDR2 SFDVKD. Each CDR3 protein is one row after TCRdb ran MiXCR on the 5' RACE reads. The repertoire holds 350,000 or so distinct CDR3 sequences, with around 20% as singletons. The J gene is TRBJ2-1, the V gene TRBV24-1; TRBD2 matches 10 bases. The sequenced sample was PBMCs or a T cell subset sorted from them (not recorded which). The sequence derives from an adult woman who had mild COVID-19 (a few samples of this study predate the infection). Cell type and time point are not known. Here the CDR3 reads CATSKGGLAGVSGQFF. The CDR3 DNA follows: TGTGCCACCAGTAAGGGGGGGCTAGCGGGAGTGAGTGGGCAGTTCTTC.